This record concerns one TCR beta chain sequence. Survey level was the resolution at which the v3.0 immunoSEQ assay ran. Profiled with immunoSEQ multiplex PCR; TCRdb holds only in-frame clones, not every one. The sample yields 20,000 to 30,000 clones, 81% seen once. This entry belongs to a study of long-term antiretroviral therapy in people with HIV. The source of this sequence is a woman between 18 and 30 years old with HIV. The sample consisted of unsorted PBMCs, taken at the start of antiretroviral therapy, before treatment.

CDR3 amino acids: CAWSVRGGDTQYF. In DNA form, the CDR3 reads TGTGCCTGGAGTGTTAGGGGTGGAGATACGCAGTATTTT. The chain employs TRBV30 and TRBJ2-3; possible D gene TRBD1, 5 bases. Trimming shortened V by 0 bases and J by 5 bases, and 9 bases separated the two germline ends. The CDR3 runs 13 residues. Germline lookup yields CDR1 GTSNPN and CDR2 SVGIG (reference sequence).